A selection of T cell receptor beta chains follows, all from one sample in a study of cytotoxic CD8 clonotypes in ibrutinib-treated CLL. This table comes from immunoSEQ multiplex PCR, and its TCRdb copy is limited to in-frame clones, with some not included. This table has about 130,000 clones, over 75% appearing once. The sample in question was PBMCs, obtained after 24 months of ibrutinib treatment. The source of these receptors is a human donor with chronic lymphocytic leukemia. CDR3s leave out the opening cysteine and the closing phenylalanine or tryptophan. Each record gives: D gene, V gene, J gene, CDR3 protein. The D gene is left open where the match is weak.

D gene: NA
V gene: TRBV7-2
J gene: TRBJ2-7
CDR3 protein: AAGQGNEQY

D gene: NA
V gene: TRBV7-9
J gene: TRBJ2-7
CDR3 protein: ASSSNSLQRYYEQY

D gene: NA
V gene: TRBV2
J gene: TRBJ1-2
CDR3 protein: ASRQGGVTGGYSYT

D gene: TRBD1
V gene: TRBV25-1
J gene: TRBJ1-1
CDR3 protein: ASSGQGTEAF

D gene: NA
V gene: TRBV7-7
J gene: TRBJ2-5
CDR3 protein: ASSPDQETQY

D gene: NA
V gene: TRBV18
J gene: TRBJ2-7
CDR3 protein: ASSPRATLGYEQY

D gene: NA
V gene: TRBV19
J gene: TRBJ1-1
CDR3 protein: ASSRGDGREAF

D gene: NA
V gene: TRBV19
J gene: TRBJ2-5
CDR3 protein: ASSMGASYQETQY

D gene: TRBD2
V gene: TRBV27
J gene: TRBJ2-3
CDR3 protein: ASSYRTSGTTDTQY

D gene: TRBD2
V gene: TRBV6-1
J gene: TRBJ2-7
CDR3 protein: ASRTSGSYEQY

D gene: NA
V gene: TRBV6-6
J gene: TRBJ2-1
CDR3 protein: ASSYAQGRNEQF

D gene: TRBD1
V gene: TRBV7-9
J gene: TRBJ2-2
CDR3 protein: ASSGSGTENTGELF

D gene: TRBD2
V gene: TRBV11-2
J gene: TRBJ2-1
CDR3 protein: ASSLEGGRGSSYNEQF

D gene: NA
V gene: TRBV19
J gene: TRBJ1-2
CDR3 protein: ASSIGTANYGYT

D gene: TRBD1
V gene: TRBV28
J gene: TRBJ2-7
CDR3 protein: ASSRTGALAAYEQY

D gene: NA
V gene: TRBV18
J gene: TRBJ2-1
CDR3 protein: ASSPSERNEQF

D gene: NA
V gene: TRBV7-9
J gene: TRBJ1-1
CDR3 protein: ASSLFENTEAF

D gene: NA
V gene: TRBV18
J gene: TRBJ1-2
CDR3 protein: ASSPLRGPALSQTSYT

D gene: TRBD1
V gene: TRBV11-3
J gene: TRBJ2-7
CDR3 protein: ASSLEGTGTYEQY

D gene: NA
V gene: TRBV21-1
J gene: TRBJ2-7
CDR3 protein: ASSKFTPRGSVKPGLASYEQY

D gene: NA
V gene: TRBV20-1
J gene: TRBJ2-5
CDR3 protein: SALSETQY

D gene: TRBD2
V gene: TRBV28
J gene: TRBJ2-7
CDR3 protein: ASSLTGGMGAYEQY